This TCR beta chain comes out of a study of cytomegalovirus exposure and HLA in healthy donors. This table comes from immunoSEQ multiplex PCR, and its TCRdb copy is limited to in-frame clones, with some not included. The data show 250,000 to 300,000 clones, 90% seen once. This CDR3 is 15 amino acids long. CDR1 is SGHRS and CDR2 is YFSETQ in the germline V gene. In regard to this clone: Compared with germline, one end of the junction differs, possibly owing to a read error.

The J gene is TRBJ1-5, the V gene TRBV5-1; D not certain. Material: PBMCs. This TCR was sampled from a woman under 30 in good health and CMV-seronegative. The CDR3 DNA reads TGCGCCAGCCGCTTGGGCGTGATCTGGAATCAGCCCCAGCATTTT. Its translation: CASRLGVIWNQPQHF.